This TCR beta chain was identified during a study of shared clonotypes between healthy human individuals. Naive CD4+ cells were CD45RA-selected; the remaining cells were memory. The CDR3 spans 15 residues. CDR1 SGDLS and CDR2 YYNGEE come from the germline V gene. Trimming removed 1 base at V and 0 bases at J, with 7 bases between. Replicate PCRs for sorted subsets used about 200 ng DNA; this equaled tens of thousands of T cell genomes. Original processing methods: Junction-only sequences without quality scores came from ImmunoSEQ, so filtering differed. Sequenced by immunoSEQ multiplex PCR; TCRdb stores in-frame clones only, minus some. V and J calls and clone size come straight from that table; D and trimming were deduced from the DNA. The sample holds over a million clones, about 96% seen once.

This chain joins TRBV9 and TRBJ2-2; D ambiguous. The material sequenced was naive CD4+ T cells sorted from blood. Subset meaning: CD45RA+ positively selected. The TCR originated in a man aged 25-40 years in good health. The DNA of the CDR3 is TGTGCCAGCAGCGTATTAATATCGAACACCGGGGAGCTGTTTTTT. It specifies CASSVLISNTGELFF. Combining the CDR3 with reference TRBV9 and TRBJ2-2 gives the whole variable domain DSGVTQTPKHLITATGQRVTLRCSPRSGDLSVYWYQQSLDQGLQFLIQYYNGEERAKGNILERFSAQQFPDLHSELNLSSLELGDSALYFCASSVLISNTGELFFGEGSRLTVL.